Sequencing of this T cell receptor beta chain was carried out in a study of T cell responses to AZD1222 COVID-19 vaccine. The wider study: Pooled samples include second doses given at about 4 or 12 weeks.

As for this clone: Its antigen is not known.

Repertoires were generated with immunoSEQ multiplex PCR, while TCRdb's copy carries only in-frame clones and drops some. This table holds fewer than 110,000 clones, about nine tenths found once. Study-wide results and caveats: The reported proportion of spike-specific TCRs targeting unmutated variant regions was nearly half.

The CDR3 loop spans 14 amino acids. With 3 bases clipped from V and 8 bases from J, the junction kept 6 bases outside the gene matches. Germline V gene data show CDR1 as ENHRY and CDR2 as SYGVKD. The specimen comprised peripheral blood, sampled on day 0 of AZD1222 vaccination. The chain joins TRBV10-3 to TRBJ1-4; 7 positions agree with TRBD1. The clonotype originates from an adult in good health. The CDR3 spells CAISEVQGTEKLFF. CDR3 nucleotide sequence: TGTGCCATCAGTGAAGTACAGGGGACCGAAAAACTGTTTTTT.